The 10 T cell receptor beta chains in this list originate from one sample, sequenced in a study of T cell changes during pregnancy in multiple sclerosis (dated by TCRdb to between 2018 and 2021). The library was made by the immunoSEQ multiplex PCR assay. This is the immuneACCESS table as TCRdb keeps it, with only in-frame sequences that have V and J called. A part of the clones is gone; compared with another copy, unresolved V genes explain less than half, and the rest is unexplained. This sample comprises about 38,000 clones, 75% to 95% of them detected only once. The ten largest account for about 12% of the sample. The sample consisted of CD8+ T cells from peripheral blood mononuclear cells, taken after pregnancy. Source of these receptors: a female donor with multiple sclerosis, enrolled in a pregnancy study.

The chain uses TRBV27 and TRBJ2-7, with TRBD1 as a possible D gene (6 bases). The CDR3 has 13 residues. CDR1 and CDR2 from the germline V gene are MNHEY and SMNVEV (reference sequence). V was clipped by 0 bases and J by 5 bases, with 8 bases between them. The CDR3 DNA sequence: TGTGCCAGCAGTTTATCCTACAGGGACGAGCAGTACTTC. It is translated as CASSLSYRDEQYF.

CDR3 DNA sequence: TGTGCCAGCAGTTTACCCCAACAGGGGGCTTGGCATCAGCCCCAGCATTTT. Residues: CASSLPQQGAWHQPQHF. This chain uses TRBV28 with TRBJ1-5, with TRBD1 matching over 9 bases. The CDR3 sequence is 17 residues long. CDR1 MDHEN and CDR2 SYDVKM come from the germline V gene. After removal of 2 bases from V and 5 bases from J, the junction contained 10 bases not matched to a gene.

The chain couples TRBV7-9 to TRBJ1-2, with TRBD1 as a possible D gene (6 bases). Germline V gives CDR1 SEHNR, CDR2 FQNEAQ (reference sequence). The length of the CDR3 is 13 residues. The V end was cut by 1 base, the J end by 4 bases, with 7 bases between. CDR3 nucleotides: TGTGCCAGCAGCTTAGTGGGGGCCTATGGCTACACCTTC. It encodes CASSLVGAYGYTF.

This sequence joins TRBV27 and TRBJ1-2, with D tentatively TRBD1 (6 bases). With 2 bases removed from V and 8 bases from J, the gap between germline ends came to 15 bases. Germline V gene sequence: CDR1 MNHEY, CDR2 SMNVEV (reference sequence). The CDR3 contains 14 residues. CDR3 residues: CASSLAGAKKGYTF. The CDR3 nucleotides read TGTGCCAGCAGTTTAGCGGGGGCCAAGAAAGGCTACACCTTC.

The chain employs TRBV6-1 and TRBJ1-2; weak D call: TRBD1 (6 bases). The CDR3 extends over 12 amino acids. CDR1 is MNHNS, CDR2 SASEGT, per germline. Trimming removed 10 bases from V and 8 bases from J, with 17 bases in between. CDR3 residues: CATSGGPRGYTF. In nucleotides, the CDR3 is TGTGCCACCTCTGGGGGCCCCCGGGGCTACACCTTC.

The CDR3 spells CAWRSPGLAGGPPEQYF. The CDR3 DNA reads as TGTGCCTGGAGGTCCCCGGGACTAGCGGGAGGTCCCCCCGAGCAGTACTTC. The chain carries TRBV30 and TRBJ2-7; 15 bases line up with TRBD2. J gave up 6 bases and V 3 bases, and 12 bases lay outside the gene matches. Germline V gene sequence: CDR1 GTSNPN, CDR2 SVGIG (reference sequence). The length of the CDR3 is 17 residues.

This clone was counted only a few times. In DNA, the CDR3 is TGTGCCAGCAGCGTTGAACCCGCGGTTGAAGCTTTCTTT. This translates into CASSVEPAVEAFF. The chain is built from TRBV9 and TRBJ1-1; D gene ambiguous. The CDR3 runs 13 residues. V was pared by 2 bases and J by 7 bases, with 12 bases between. The germline CDR1 and CDR2 sequences are SGDLS and YYNGEE.

The chain uses TRBV10-1 and TRBJ1-2; a weak D match, TRBD1 (6 bases). The CDR3 is made up of 15 amino acids. Germline CDR1 and CDR2: WNHNN and SYGVQD (reference sequence). Trimming took off 8 bases at V and 4 bases at J, with 20 bases between the two ends. This CDR3 reads CASLYLQGVSYGYTF. The CDR3 DNA follows: TGCGCCAGCCTCTATTTACAGGGAGTGAGCTATGGCTACACCTTC.

The gene calls are TRBV27 and TRBJ1-2; 9 bases fit TRBD1. The CDR3 runs to 15 residues. Trimming at V came to 6 bases and at J to 6 bases, leaving 11 bases not matched to a gene. The germline V gene encodes CDR1 MNHEY and CDR2 SMNVEV (reference sequence). CDR3 sequence (DNA): TGTGCCAGCAGCCAAATCGGGGACAGGGAAGATGGCTACACCTTC. It encodes CASSQIGDREDGYTF.

The rearrangement uses TRBV28 and TRBJ2-7; 7 nucleotides match TRBD2. This CDR3 comprises 14 residues. Germline CDR1 and CDR2: MDHEN and SYDVKM. Unmatched junction bases numbered 12, after V lost 10 bases and J lost 3 bases. CDR3 nucleotide sequence: TGTGCCACCAAACGGGGGGTTTCTCGCTACGAGCAGTACTTC. It is translated as CATKRGVSRYEQYF.